This paragraph reports one TCR beta chain. What it recognizes is unknown. Primers for the PCR totalled 60 Vbeta and 13 Jbeta. Using immunoSEQ multiplex PCR, the repertoire was profiled, and TCRdb retains in-frame clones only, with some absent. The table for this sample gives around 100,000 clones. The data were taken from a study of cytomegalovirus exposure and HLA in healthy donors. The overall study: Earlier, 95 million to 140 million unique TCR beta sequences were recovered from roughly 180 million T cells by an analysis. Notes on the study in general: Overall, around 150 TCR beta chains were annotated as cytomegalovirus-associated. There were several of the most significant clusters that appeared linked to common viral pathogens in a later analysis. The likely origin of a cluster of highly shared sequence variants was a sequencing artifact.

The CDR3 contains 12 residues. V shed 3 bases, J shed 5 bases, and the junction held 3 bases outside the gene matches. Germline loops: CDR1 SQVTM, CDR2 ANQGSEA. The TCR was taken from a man aged 40-49 years in good health and CMV-seropositive. The sample taken for sequencing was PBMCs. The V and J genes are TRBV29-1 and TRBJ2-5; 7 bases align to TRBD2. The CDR3, as DNA: TGCAGCGTTGACGGGGAGGGGGAGACCCAGTACTTC. This translates into CSVDGEGETQYF.